The rows below give T cell receptor beta chains drawn from one sample of a study of blood T cell repertoires in COVID-19. Clones were sequenced by immunoSEQ multiplex PCR, and TCRdb holds only the in-frame ones, with some missing. Here the sample spans about 71,000 clones, 75% to 90% being singletons. The sequencing input was peripheral blood. Receptors were obtained from a man between 45 and 60 years old with active COVID-19. CDR3s include the opening cysteine and the closing phenylalanine or tryptophan. A D gene is named only where the DNA matches it firmly.

TRBV11-2,TRBJ2-3,TRBD2,CASSFLAGSSTDTQYF,TGTGCCAGCAGCTTCCTAGCGGGATCTAGCACAGATACGCAGTATTTT
TRBV18,TRBJ2-3,-,CASSPDAGLPDTQYF,TGTGCCAGCTCACCAGATGCAGGTCTACCAGATACGCAGTATTTT
TRBV2,TRBJ1-5,TRBD1,CASSEVGTGDQHF,TGTGCCAGCAGTGAAGTCGGGACAGGGGACCAACATTTT
TRBV19,TRBJ2-2,TRBD1,CASSKARWGQGAAGELFF,TGTGCCAGTAGTAAGGCCAGGTGGGGACAGGGGGCCGCCGGGGAGCTGTTTTTT
TRBV27,TRBJ2-1,TRBD1,CASSAGTGGFNEQFF,TGTGCCAGCTCAGCAGGGACAGGGGGCTTCAATGAGCAGTTCTTC
TRBV5-1,TRBJ1-2,TRBD1,CASSLGGQVYGYTF,TGCGCCAGCAGCTTGGGAGGACAGGTCTATGGCTACACCTTC
TRBV5-5,TRBJ1-6,TRBD1,CASSLFLTGGDSPLHF,TGTGCCAGCAGCTTGTTTTTGACAGGGGGCGATTCACCCCTCCACTTT
TRBV4-1,TRBJ1-2,-,CASSQEQGRAPVYGYTF,TGCGCCAGCAGCCAAGAACAGGGTCGTGCGCCGGTTTATGGCTACACCTTC
TRBV2,TRBJ2-3,-,CASTGQVDTDTQYF,TGTGCCAGCACGGGACAAGTAGACACAGATACGCAGTATTTT
TRBV4-1,TRBJ1-1,-,CASSLMAAGGGLTEAFF,TGCGCCAGCAGCCTTATGGCCGCCGGCGGGGGGCTTACTGAAGCTTTCTTT
TRBV16,TRBJ1-3,TRBD1,CASSPPGTGGNTIYF,TGTGCCAGCAGCCCACCGGGGACAGGCGGGAACACCATATATTTT
TRBV11-2,TRBJ1-4,-,CASSPGWLNEKLFF,TGTGCCAGCAGCCCAGGGTGGTTGAATGAAAAACTGTTTTTT
TRBV7-2,TRBJ2-7,TRBD2,CASSLKAGGTPYEQYF,TGTGCCAGCAGCTTAAAAGCGGGGGGTACCCCATACGAGCAGTACTTC
TRBV6-5,TRBJ1-4,-,CASSYDSYEKLFF,TGTGCCAGCAGTTACGACAGCTATGAAAAACTGTTTTTT
TRBV4-3,TRBJ1-5,-,CASSHATGSGQPQHF,TGCGCCAGCAGCCATGCCACAGGGTCCGGTCAGCCCCAGCATTTT
TRBV28,TRBJ2-7,-,CASSLSPQGFSYEQYF,TGTGCCAGCAGCTTATCCCCTCAGGGTTTCTCCTACGAGCAGTACTTC
TRBV6-2/TRBV6-3,TRBJ1-2,-,CASSYYSNNYGYTF,TGTGCCAGCAGTTACTACTCGAATAACTATGGCTACACCTTC
TRBV5-1,TRBJ1-6,-,CASAGEEGTPLHF,TGCGCCAGCGCGGGGGAGGAGGGGACACCCCTCCACTTT
TRBV25-1,TRBJ2-7,-,CASRRSGGHYEQYF,TGTGCCAGCAGGCGCAGCGGTGGGCATTACGAGCAGTACTTC
TRBV5-1,TRBJ2-3,-,CASSLLLAGDTQYF,TGCGCCAGCAGCTTGCTCCTAGCCGGGGATACGCAGTATTTT
TRBV10-2,TRBJ1-4,-,CASSESQVGNEKLFF,TGCGCCAGCAGTGAGTCACAGGTAGGCAATGAAAAACTGTTTTTT
TRBV6-5,TRBJ2-6,-,CASSPQGSGANVLTF,TGTGCCAGCAGTCCTCAGGGCTCTGGGGCCAACGTCCTGACTTTC
TRBV7-9,TRBJ1-5,-,CASSLGVGVLSNQPQHF,TGTGCCAGCAGCTTAGGAGTCGGGGTACTCAGCAATCAGCCCCAGCATTTT
TRBV27,TRBJ2-2,TRBD1,CASTRTGTVPGELFF,TGTGCCAGCACCCGGACAGGGACGGTTCCCGGGGAGCTGTTTTTT